The 10 T cell receptor beta chains listed next were all sequenced from one sample in a study of graft-versus-host responses after intestinal transplantation. Their antigens remain unidentified. The protocol was immunoSEQ multiplex PCR, while the TCRdb copy is restricted to in-frame clones and leaves out a portion. The sample carries about 97,000 clones, about nine tenths recorded once. Sample: unstimulated CD4+ T cells sorted from spleen or lymph node cells, taken before transplant. Source of these receptors: a human donor who was the organ donor for an intestinal transplant.

V and J are TRBV9 and TRBJ1-1; D possibly corresponds to TRBD1 (6 bases). The CDR3 is 17 residues long. V shed 0 bases and J shed 5 bases, with 20 bases lying between them. Germline V CDR1 and CDR2: SGDLS, YYNGEE. CDR3 sequence (DNA): TGTGCCAGCAGCGTAGGGGTGGGGGGGGCGCCGAGGACTGAAGCTTTCTTT. The encoded protein is CASSVGVGGAPRTEAFF.

This chain joins TRBV4-1 and TRBJ1-6; tentative D call: TRBD1 (6 bases). CDR3 length: 16 residues. Germline loops: CDR1 MGHRA, CDR2 YSYEKL. V lost 0 bases and J 9 bases, leaving 15 bases between the germline ends. The CDR3 coding sequence is TGCGCCAGCAGCCAAGAACAGGGTTTCCTAGGTTCACCCCTCCACTTT. This gives the protein CASSQEQGFLGSPLHF.

The rearrangement links TRBV5-6 to TRBJ1-4; D is possibly TRBD1 (5 bases). In germline, CDR1 is SGHDT, CDR2 YYEEEE. V was cut by 0 bases and J by 0 bases, with 15 bases left in between. The CDR3 covers 18 residues. The CDR3 DNA reads as TGTGCCAGCAGCTTGGTGAGTCAGGGAGGTGCAACTAATGAAAAACTGTTTTTT. Amino acid sequence: CASSLVSQGGATNEKLFF. Full variable domain (remainder filled in from reference TRBV5-6 and TRBJ1-4): DAGVTQSPTHLIKTRGQQVTLRCSPKSGHDTVSWYQQALGQGPQFIFQYYEEEERQRGNFPDRFSGHQFPNYSSELNVNALLLGDSALYLCASSLVSQGGATNEKLFFGSGTQLSVL.

This clone was detected once. J is TRBJ2-2 and V is TRBV4-1; 12 nucleotides agree with TRBD1. The CDR3 is 16 amino acids. Losses at the gene ends were 4 bases for V and 5 bases for J; bases not matched to a gene: 5. Per the germline V gene, CDR1 is MGHRA and CDR2 is YSYEKL. The CDR3 sequence: CASSRLGQGATGELFF. The DNA of the CDR3 is TGCGCCAGCAGCCGTCTGGGACAGGGGGCAACCGGGGAGCTGTTTTTT.

The V and J genes are TRBV7-3 and TRBJ2-2, with 15 bases identical to TRBD2. The V gene end was trimmed by 5 bases and the J gene end by 4 bases; junction bases not matched to a gene: 8. The CDR3 loop spans 18 amino acids. Germline-derived CDR1 and CDR2 are SGHTA and FQGTGA. The CDR3 DNA sequence: TGTGCCAGCAGCACGAGAGGACTAGCGGGGGGGTTCACCGGGGAGCTGTTTTTT. It yields the protein CASSTRGLAGGFTGELFF.

This clone was detected only once. This sequence joins TRBV4-3 and TRBJ2-1; 10 bases line up with TRBD2. CDR1 and CDR2 from the germline V gene are LGHNA and YSLEER. The CDR3 sequence is 16 residues long. Trimming took 4 bases from V and 10 from J; bases not matched to a gene: 13. The CDR3 coding sequence is TGCGCCAGCAGCCCTGACCAAGCGGGGGGGGGTTGGGAGCAGTTCTTC. Encoded protein: CASSPDQAGGGWEQFF.

This sequence joins TRBV4-2 and TRBJ2-5, with 9 bases that match TRBD1. Judging by the DNA end, TRBJ2-7 fits better; the J call may be wrong. This CDR3 has 15 amino acids. In germline, CDR1 is LGHNA, CDR2 YNFKEQ. CDR3 residues: CASSPRDRVTYEQYF. CDR3 nucleotides: TGTGCCAGCAGCCCCCGGGACAGGGTGACCTACGAGCAGTACTTC.

In this sample, this clone turned up once. V gene TRBV6-1 combines with J gene TRBJ1-2; maybe TRBD1 (6 bases). From germline, CDR1 is MNHNS and CDR2 SASEGT. V shed 5 bases and J shed 10 bases, with 17 bases lying between them. CDR3 size: 13 residues. CDR3 nucleotide sequence: TGTGCCAGCAGTCGAACGGGGACATTAACCTACACCTTC. It codes for CASSRTGTLTYTF.

The CDR3 spells CASSLEGTEWARNTEAFF. The CDR3 region has the DNA TGTGCCAGCAGCTTAGAAGGGACAGAATGGGCCCGGAACACTGAAGCTTTCTTT. The chain joins TRBV11-1 to TRBJ1-1; 7 nucleotides match TRBD1. Trimming at V came to 1 base and at J to 1 base, leaving 12 bases not matched to a gene. Germline V lookup: CDR1 SGHAT, CDR2 FQDESV (reference sequence). This CDR3 comprises 18 residues.

The CDR3, as DNA: TGTGCCAGCAGCTCGGGACAGATTGGAAACACCATATATTTT. It translates to CASSSGQIGNTIYF. The V and J genes are TRBV7-9 and TRBJ1-3, with 7 bases matching TRBD1. The germline V gene has CDR1 SEHNR and CDR2 FQNEAQ (reference sequence). This CDR3 comprises 14 residues. Trimming cost V 4 bases and J 3 bases; bases outside gene matches: 3.